The present entry profiles one T cell receptor beta chain with its context. The data originate from a study of blood T cell repertoires in COVID-19. Study context: Sites in the United States, Italy and Spain provided acute and convalescent COVID-19 samples. PBMCs, B-cell-depleted T cells, or T cells were the source of the cDNA or gDNA that made up the material.

The germline CDR1 and CDR2 sequences are MDHEN and SYDVKM. Trimming shortened V by 7 bases and J by 0 bases, and 12 bases separated the two germline ends. This CDR3 region has 14 residues. Original handling: Estimation of nucleated cell counts was performed using reference gene primer amplification. Measured with immunoSEQ multiplex PCR; TCRdb has only the in-frame clones, and not every one. Clone size and V and J calls were adopted from that table, with D and trimming inferred from the DNA. Seen here are around 200,000 clones, approximately 84% observed once, and the top ten hold 1.9%. The clonotype comes from a man between 35 and 55 years old with active or convalescent COVID-19. The sequencing sample was made of peripheral blood. This chain connects TRBV28 to TRBJ1-1; a possible D gene is TRBD1 (5 bases). This CDR3 reads CASTTGSLNTEAFF. The CDR3 DNA is TGTGCCAGCACCACAGGCTCCCTGAACACTGAAGCTTTCTTT. The variable domain in full, completed from reference TRBV28 and TRBJ1-1, reads DVKVTQSSRYLVKRTGEKVFLECVQDMDHENMFWYRQDPGLGLRLIYFSYDVKMKEKGDIPEGYSVSREKKERFSLILESASTNQTSMYLCASTTGSLNTEAFFGQGTRLTVV.